This T cell receptor (beta chain) is drawn from a study of identical twins. In TCRdb, the 5' RACE reads were re-called with MiXCR into one record per CDR3 protein. Altogether fewer than 550,000 distinct CDR3 sequences are present, about 15% being singletons, with the ten largest covering about 0.47%. Germline V gene data show CDR1 as SGHRS and CDR2 as YFSETQ. There are 16 residues in the CDR3. V shed 4 bases and J 7 bases; nucleotides not matched to a gene: 10. This clonotype has only a few counts. These same records also appear under a second study, on yellow fever vaccine responses in identical twins.

V usage is TRBV5-1 and J usage is TRBJ2-3; 12 nucleotides align to TRBD2. The TCR originated in a woman under 30 in good health. Sequenced sample: CD4+ T cells sorted from blood. The CDR3 DNA sequence: TGCGCCAGCAGCCCGCAGCTAGCGGGGGGGCTGAATACGCAGTATTTT. Protein sequence: CASSPQLAGGLNTQYF.